These 12 T cell receptor beta chains originate from one sample sequenced in a study of OX40 agonist ivuxolimab in advanced cancers. The protocol was immunoSEQ multiplex PCR, while the TCRdb copy is restricted to in-frame clones and leaves out a portion. The table includes more than 20,000 clones, about two thirds detected once. Material: CD4+ or CD8+ T cells sorted from blood, obtained in a trial of the OX40 agonist ivuxolimab. The receptors here all came from an adult with an advanced solid tumor such as melanoma, head and neck, liver or kidney cancer.

The CDR3 reads CAISEIKELAEKTQYF. CDR3 DNA sequence: TGTGCCATCAGTGAGATCAAGGAACTAGCCGAAAAGACCCAGTACTTC. The chain recombines TRBV10-3 with TRBJ2-5; possibly TRBD2 for D (6 bases). Germline-derived CDR1 and CDR2 are ENHRY and SYGVKD. Trimming left V 2 bases short and J 6 bases short, with 19 bases between. This CDR3 has 16 residues.

The rearrangement joins TRBV27 to TRBJ2-2, with D possibly being TRBD1 (6 bases). Trimming took off 10 bases at V and 1 base at J, with 7 bases between the two ends. There are 12 residues in the CDR3. Per the germline V gene, CDR1 is MNHEY and CDR2 is SMNVEV (reference sequence). The DNA of the CDR3 is TGTGCCACGGGACAGAACACCGGGGAGCTGTTTTTT. Its protein is CATGQNTGELFF.

This chain links TRBV5-1 with TRBJ2-2, with unresolved D. The CDR3 sequence is 12 residues long. The germline V gene encodes CDR1 SGHRS and CDR2 YFSETQ. V dropped 1 base and J dropped 6 bases, with 4 bases sitting between them. The CDR3 DNA reads as TGCGCCAGCAGCTTGATGGCCGGGGAGCTGTTTTTT. Protein sequence: CASSLMAGELFF.

The rearrangement uses TRBV9 and TRBJ1-1; D may be TRBD1 (5 bases). The CDR3 covers 15 residues. From germline, CDR1 is SGDLS and CDR2 YYNGEE. V shed 3 bases and J shed 1 base, with 13 bases lying between them. CDR3 bases: TGTGCCAGCAGCGCCTCGGGTCAGGGGAACACTGAAGCTTTCTTT. It is translated as CASSASGQGNTEAFF.

This chain uses TRBV7-9 with TRBJ2-7; the D gene is possibly TRBD2 (5 bases). There are 16 residues in the CDR3. The V and J ends lost 5 bases and 7 bases respectively, with 24 bases between them. Looked up from germline, CDR1 is SEHNR and CDR2 is FQNEAQ (reference sequence). The CDR3 here is CASSPRANGVRSEQYF. CDR3 DNA sequence: TGTGCCAGCAGCCCACGGGCTAACGGGGTTAGGAGTGAGCAGTACTTC.

J is TRBJ2-7 and V is TRBV14; D might be TRBD1 (6 bases). This CDR3 has 15 residues. Germline values: CDR1 SGHDN, CDR2 FVKESK. The V gene lost 1 base and the J gene lost 3 bases, with 13 bases spanning the gap. CDR3: CASSQGVGTLYEQYF. The CDR3 nucleotides are TGTGCCAGCAGCCAAGGCGTGGGGACACTCTACGAGCAGTACTTC.

The V and J genes are TRBV6-5 and TRBJ1-6; D call uncertain. V shed 6 bases and J shed 3 bases, with 6 bases lying between them. Per germline, CDR1 MNHEY and CDR2 SVGAGI. The CDR3 length is 13 residues. CDR3: CASSYSYNSPLHF. CDR3 DNA: TGTGCCAGCAGCTACAGCTATAATTCACCCCTCCACTTT.

V gene TRBV4-1 combines with J gene TRBJ2-3, with D uncertain. Germline CDR1 reads MGHRA; CDR2 reads YSYEKL. This CDR3 is built from 15 residues. Trimming left V 4 bases short and J 0 bases short, with 11 bases between. The CDR3 DNA reads as TGCGCCAGCAGCCGTTCGGCAGCAAGCACAGATACGCAGTATTTT. This sequence encodes CASSRSAASTDTQYF.

The rearrangement uses TRBV11-1 and TRBJ2-4, with D possibly matching TRBD2 (7 bases). CDR1 SGHAT and CDR2 FQDESV come from the germline V gene (reference sequence). Trimming removed 5 bases at V and 8 bases at J, with 19 bases between. The CDR3 extends over 15 amino acids. CDR3 sequence reads: CASSRGARVLDIQYF. CDR3 nucleotides: TGTGCCAGCAGCCGGGGGGCCAGGGTTTTGGACATTCAGTACTTC.

The V gene is TRBV29-1, the J gene TRBJ2-7; 9 bases map to TRBD1. Germline CDR1 reads SQVTM; CDR2 reads ANQGSEA. The CDR3 is made up of 11 amino acids. V was clipped by 6 bases and J by 6 bases; unmatched bases: 3. The CDR3 loop reads CSVRQGVEQYF. The CDR3 DNA reads as TGCAGCGTCCGACAGGGGGTCGAGCAGTACTTC.

This chain connects TRBV21-1 to TRBJ2-3; the D segment call TRBD2 is taken from the table without a DNA check. TRBV21-1 constitutes a pseudogene. The CDR3 is 14 residues long. The CDR3 sequence is CASTTGDCLDTQYF. In DNA form, the CDR3 reads TGTGCCAGCACTACCGGGGACTGTTTAGATACGCAGTATTTT.

By sample fraction, this clone is medium-sized. V usage is TRBV4-2 and J usage is TRBJ2-2; D call uncertain. The ends were cut back, 0 bases at V and 4 bases at J, with 12 bases in the middle. The germline gives CDR1 LGHNA, CDR2 YNFKEQ. The CDR3 runs to 16 residues. The CDR3 DNA reads as TGTGCCAGCAGCCAAGAGGATAGAGGCCTCACCGGGGAGCTGTTTTTT. This gives the protein CASSQEDRGLTGELFF.